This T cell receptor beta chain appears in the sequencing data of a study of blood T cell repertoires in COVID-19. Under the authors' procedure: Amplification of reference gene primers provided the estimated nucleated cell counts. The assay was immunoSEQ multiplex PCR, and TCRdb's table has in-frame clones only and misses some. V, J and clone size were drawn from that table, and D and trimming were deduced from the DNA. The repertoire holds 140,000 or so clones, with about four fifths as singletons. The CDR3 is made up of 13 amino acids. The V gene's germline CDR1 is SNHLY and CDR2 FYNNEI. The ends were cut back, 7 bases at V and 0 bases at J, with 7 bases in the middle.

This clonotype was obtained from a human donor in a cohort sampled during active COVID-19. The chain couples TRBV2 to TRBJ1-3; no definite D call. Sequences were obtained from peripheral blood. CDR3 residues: CASTTFSGNTIYF. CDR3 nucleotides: TGTGCCAGCACTACGTTCTCTGGAAACACCATATATTTT.